The 2 T cell receptor beta chains below come from one sample, sequenced in a study of T cells in Graves' hyperthyroidism and ophthalmopathy. RNA transcripts yielded amplified TCR beta CDR3 regions. TCR CDR3 regions were first amplified by RT-PCR with HTBI primers. TCRdb re-derived calls from the multiplex PCR reads in MiXCR, one entry per CDR3 protein. This table holds some 400,000 distinct CDR3 sequences, about 15% found once. What was sequenced was blood. These receptor sequences come from a woman in her fifties or sixties with Graves' hyperthyroidism.

This clonotype occurred a few times. The J gene is TRBJ2-7, the V gene TRBV5-6, with 12 bases matching TRBD2. Germline CDR1 reads SGHDT; CDR2 reads YYEEEE. CDR3 size: 15 residues. V was clipped by 3 bases and J by 7 bases; unmatched bases: 8. The CDR3 loop is CASSSPGTSGLEQYF. The CDR3 region has the DNA TGTGCCAGCAGCTCCCCCGGGACTAGCGGGCTGGAGCAGTACTTC.

This clonotype was recorded at least ten times. This chain uses TRBV12-3 or TRBV12-4 with TRBJ2-3; TRBD2 matches at 9 bases. The CDR3 has 15 residues. Trimming took 7 bases from V and 0 from J; bases not matched to a gene: 5. Here the CDR3 reads CASNRLAESTDTQYF. The CDR3 nucleotides are TGTGCCAGCAACCGACTAGCGGAAAGCACAGATACGCAGTATTTT.